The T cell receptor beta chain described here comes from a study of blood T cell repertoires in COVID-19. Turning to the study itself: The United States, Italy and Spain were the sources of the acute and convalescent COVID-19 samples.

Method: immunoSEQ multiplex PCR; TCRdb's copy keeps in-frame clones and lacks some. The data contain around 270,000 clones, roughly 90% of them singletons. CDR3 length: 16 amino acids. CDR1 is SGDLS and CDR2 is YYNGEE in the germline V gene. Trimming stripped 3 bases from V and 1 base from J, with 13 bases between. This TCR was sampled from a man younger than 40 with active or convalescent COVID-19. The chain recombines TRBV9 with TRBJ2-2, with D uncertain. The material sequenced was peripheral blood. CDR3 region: CASSAAPGRNTGELFF. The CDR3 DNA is TGTGCCAGCAGCGCCGCCCCGGGTAGGAACACCGGGGAGCTGTTTTTT.